There are a few counts of the clone carrying this T cell receptor (beta chain). The antigen is unknown. This entry comes from a study of T-cell reconstitution after alpha-beta-depleted transplantation in children. Study results and limitations: Surviving recipient cells, namely T cells and thymic progenitors, were the source of high day-60 TCRbeta diversity in some patients.

This CDR3 is built from 14 residues. V dropped 7 bases and J dropped 7 bases, with 17 bases sitting between them. CDR1 MNHNS and CDR2 SASEGT come from the germline V gene. TCRbeta library preparation incorporated unique molecular identifiers. TCRdb recomputed calls from the PCR reads with MiXCR, one row per CDR3 protein. The sample has hundreds of thousands of distinct CDR3 sequences; about an eighth are singletons. The sequence derives from a male patient aged 10 to 17 who had a stem cell transplant for acute myeloid leukemia, so the T cells may come from the graft donor. The specimen comprised PBMCs, mostly from graft donor cells, sampled 360 days after TCRalphabeta/CD19-depleted stem cell transplant. J is TRBJ2-1 and V is TRBV6-1, with no clear D. CDR3 in amino acids: CASTSRVLGNEQFF. DNA for the CDR3: TGTGCCAGCACCTCTCGGGTCCTGGGTAATGAGCAGTTCTTC.